This TCR beta chain appears in the sequencing data of a study of blood T cells in healthy people across ages. Overall study findings and caveats: The lack of PBMC sorting stopped any conclusive naive versus antigen-experienced comparison.

A second PCR, run for roughly 7 to 11 cycles, used a sample-barcoded 5' primer plus a J-beta primer mix. A single record per CDR3 protein comes from TCRdb applying MiXCR to the 5' RACE reads. The table records roughly 730,000 distinct CDR3 sequences, roughly three fifths of them present only once. Germline values: CDR1 MDHEN, CDR2 SYDVKM. The CDR3 extends over 15 amino acids. Germline trimming cut 6 bases from V and 6 bases from J; bases unmatched to any gene: 11. Points on this clonotype: Its antigen remains unknown.

The receptor comes from a man aged 35 to 55 in good health. The sample consisted of blood. The chain is built from TRBV28 and TRBJ1-2; 9 nucleotides agree with TRBD1. The CDR3 reads CASSEPGTGTDGYTF. The CDR3 bases are TGTGCCAGCAGCGAACCCGGGACAGGGACAGATGGCTACACCTTC.